The T cell receptor beta chain under discussion was sequenced for a study of glioma-infiltrating T cells. V lost 6 bases, J lost 5 bases, and 11 bases stayed unmatched. The CDR3 runs 15 residues. In germline, CDR1 is MNHNS, CDR2 SASEGT. Notes on the study in general: Above-expected tissue-blood divergence occurred in all gliomas, most in low-grade ones. Tissue and blood shared very few CDR3 sequences.

TCR alpha and beta CDR3 regions were amplified from RNA using iRepertoire nested multiplex PCR. One-step reverse transcription and amplification started from approximately 100-400 ng of tissue mRNA or PBMC total RNA. TCRdb reprocessed the multiplex PCR reads via MiXCR and lists one record per CDR3 protein. The table has roughly 200,000 distinct CDR3 sequences, about 40% seen once; the top ten hold 5% to 5.5%. About this clonotype: Its antigen is not known.

This receptor was obtained from a human donor with low-grade glioma or glioblastoma, undergoing nonglioma brain surgery, or in good health (not recorded which). Sequencing was carried out using glioma tissue, nonneoplastic brain tissue, or PBMCs (not recorded which). The chain uses TRBV6-1 and TRBJ2-3; 7 bases are shared with TRBD1. CDR3 nucleotides: TGTGCCAGCAGGGGACAGCCATCTAACAAAGATACGCAGTATTTT. This encodes CASRGQPSNKDTQYF.